The present T cell receptor beta chain was sequenced within a study of blood T cell repertoires in COVID-19. CDR1 is LGHNT, CDR2 FRNRAP, per germline. This CDR3 is 13 amino acids long. The V end lost 5 bases, the J end lost 3 bases, and 8 bases lay between the germline ends. This table comes from immunoSEQ multiplex PCR, and its TCRdb copy is limited to in-frame clones, with some not included. The profile shows roughly 150,000 clones, more than 65% of them singletons. This sequence joins TRBV12-5 and TRBJ1-3, with D possibly TRBD1 on 5 matching bases. The sample was peripheral blood. The TCR originated in a man between 65 and 85 years old with active or convalescent COVID-19. The DNA for the CDR3 is TGTGCTAGTGGTGCAGGGTTTGGAAACACCATATATTTT. This sequence encodes CASGAGFGNTIYF.